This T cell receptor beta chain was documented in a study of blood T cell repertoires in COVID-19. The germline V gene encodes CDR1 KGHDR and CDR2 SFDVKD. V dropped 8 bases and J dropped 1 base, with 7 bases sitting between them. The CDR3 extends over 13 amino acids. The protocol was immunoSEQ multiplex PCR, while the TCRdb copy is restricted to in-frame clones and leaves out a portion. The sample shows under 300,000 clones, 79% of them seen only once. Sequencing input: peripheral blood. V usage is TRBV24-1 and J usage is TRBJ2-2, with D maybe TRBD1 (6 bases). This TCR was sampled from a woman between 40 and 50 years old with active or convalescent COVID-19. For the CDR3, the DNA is TGTGCCACCATGACAGGGAACACCGGGGAGCTGTTTTTT. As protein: CATMTGNTGELFF.